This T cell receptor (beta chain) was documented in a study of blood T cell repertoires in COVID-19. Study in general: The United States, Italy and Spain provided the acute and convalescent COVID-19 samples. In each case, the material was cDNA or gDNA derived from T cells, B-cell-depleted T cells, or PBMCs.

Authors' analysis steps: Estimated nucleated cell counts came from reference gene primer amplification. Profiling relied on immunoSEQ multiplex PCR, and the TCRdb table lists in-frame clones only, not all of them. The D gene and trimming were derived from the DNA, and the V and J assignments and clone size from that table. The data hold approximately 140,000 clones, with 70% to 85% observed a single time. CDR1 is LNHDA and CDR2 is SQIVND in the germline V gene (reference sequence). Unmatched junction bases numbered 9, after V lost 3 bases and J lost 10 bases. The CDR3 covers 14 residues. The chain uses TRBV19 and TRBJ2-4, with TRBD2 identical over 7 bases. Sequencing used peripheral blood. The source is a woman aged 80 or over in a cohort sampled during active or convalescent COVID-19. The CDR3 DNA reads TGTGCCAGTAGTATGGCTCTGGCGGGGGAAATTCAGTACTTC. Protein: CASSMALAGEIQYF.